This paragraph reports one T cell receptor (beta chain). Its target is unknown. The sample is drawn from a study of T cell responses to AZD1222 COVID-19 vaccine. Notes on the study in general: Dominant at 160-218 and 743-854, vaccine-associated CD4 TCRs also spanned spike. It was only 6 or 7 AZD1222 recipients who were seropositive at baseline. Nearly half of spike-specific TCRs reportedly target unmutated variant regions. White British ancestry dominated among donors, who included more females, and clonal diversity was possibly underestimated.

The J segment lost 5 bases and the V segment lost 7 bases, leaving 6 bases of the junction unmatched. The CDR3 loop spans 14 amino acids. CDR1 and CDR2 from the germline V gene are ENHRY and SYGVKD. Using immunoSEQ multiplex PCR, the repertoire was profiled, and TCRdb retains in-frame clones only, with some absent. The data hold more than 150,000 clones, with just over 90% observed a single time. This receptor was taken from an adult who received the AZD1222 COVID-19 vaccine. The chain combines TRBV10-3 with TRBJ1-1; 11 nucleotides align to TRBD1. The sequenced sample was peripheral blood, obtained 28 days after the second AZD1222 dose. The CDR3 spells CAITSDRGLTEAFF. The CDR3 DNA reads TGTGCCATCACCTCGGACAGGGGGCTTACTGAAGCTTTCTTT.